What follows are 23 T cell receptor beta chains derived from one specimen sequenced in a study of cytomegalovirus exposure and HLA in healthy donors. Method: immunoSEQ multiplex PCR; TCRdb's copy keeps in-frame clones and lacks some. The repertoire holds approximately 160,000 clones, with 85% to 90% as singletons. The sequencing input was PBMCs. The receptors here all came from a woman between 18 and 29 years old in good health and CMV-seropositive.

CDR3: CASRQTGGSTDTQYF. DNA for the CDR3: TGTGCCAGCAGGCAGACAGGGGGTAGCACAGATACGCAGTATTTT. The gene calls are TRBV4-2 and TRBJ2-3; 9 bases map to TRBD1. Germline CDR1 reads LGHNA; CDR2 reads YNFKEQ. Losses at the gene ends were 6 bases for V and 0 bases for J; bases not matched to a gene: 4. This CDR3 has 15 amino acids.

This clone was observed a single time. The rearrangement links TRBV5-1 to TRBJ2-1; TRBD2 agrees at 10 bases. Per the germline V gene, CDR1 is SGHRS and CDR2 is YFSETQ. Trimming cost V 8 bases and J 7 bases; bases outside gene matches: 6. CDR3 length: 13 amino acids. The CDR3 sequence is CASTAGGVNEQFF. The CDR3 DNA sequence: TGCGCCAGTACAGCGGGAGGGGTAAATGAGCAGTTCTTC. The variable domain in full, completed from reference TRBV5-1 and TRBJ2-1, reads KAGVTQTPRYLIKTRGQQVTLSCSPISGHRSVSWYQQTPGQGLQFLFEYFSETQRNKGNFPGRFSGRQFSNSRSEMNVSTLELGDSALYLCASTAGGVNEQFFGPGTRLTVL.

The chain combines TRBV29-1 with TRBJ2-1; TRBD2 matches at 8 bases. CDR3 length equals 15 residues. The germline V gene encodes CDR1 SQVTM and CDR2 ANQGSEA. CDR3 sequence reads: CSTSIGLALHNEQFF. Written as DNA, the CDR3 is TGCAGTACAAGCATCGGACTAGCTCTACACAATGAGCAGTTCTTC.

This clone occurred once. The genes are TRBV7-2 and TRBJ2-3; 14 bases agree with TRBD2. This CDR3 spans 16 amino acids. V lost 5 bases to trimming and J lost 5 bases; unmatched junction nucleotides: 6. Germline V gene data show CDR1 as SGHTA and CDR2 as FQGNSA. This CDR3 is CASSVLGLAGVDTQYF. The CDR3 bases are TGTGCCAGCAGCGTATTGGGACTAGCGGGAGTAGATACGCAGTATTTT.

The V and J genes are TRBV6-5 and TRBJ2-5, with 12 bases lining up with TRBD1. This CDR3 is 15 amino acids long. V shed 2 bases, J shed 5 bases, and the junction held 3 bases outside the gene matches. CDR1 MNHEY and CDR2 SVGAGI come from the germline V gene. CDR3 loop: CASSYGTGGWETQYF. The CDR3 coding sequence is TGTGCCAGCAGTTACGGGACAGGGGGCTGGGAGACCCAGTACTTC.

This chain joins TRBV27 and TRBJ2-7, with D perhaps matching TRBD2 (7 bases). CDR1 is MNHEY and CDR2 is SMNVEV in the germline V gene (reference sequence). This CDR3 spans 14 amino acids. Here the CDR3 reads CVKGGGSKSEEQYF. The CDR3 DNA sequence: TGTGTCAAAGGGGGGGGAAGTAAATCGGAAGAGCAGTACTTC.

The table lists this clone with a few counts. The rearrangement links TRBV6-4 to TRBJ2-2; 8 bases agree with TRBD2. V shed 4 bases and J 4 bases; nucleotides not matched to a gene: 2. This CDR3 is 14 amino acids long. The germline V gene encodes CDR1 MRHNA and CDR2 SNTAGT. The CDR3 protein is CASSVGTSTGELFF. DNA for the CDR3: TGTGCCAGCAGTGTCGGGACTAGCACCGGGGAGCTGTTTTTT.

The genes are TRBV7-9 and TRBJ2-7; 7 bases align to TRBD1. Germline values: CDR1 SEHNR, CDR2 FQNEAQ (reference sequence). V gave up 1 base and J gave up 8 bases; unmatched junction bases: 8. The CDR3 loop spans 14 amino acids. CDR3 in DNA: TGTGCCAGCAGCTTAGACAGGGGCGAAGTAAAGCAGTACTTC. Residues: CASSLDRGEVKQYF.

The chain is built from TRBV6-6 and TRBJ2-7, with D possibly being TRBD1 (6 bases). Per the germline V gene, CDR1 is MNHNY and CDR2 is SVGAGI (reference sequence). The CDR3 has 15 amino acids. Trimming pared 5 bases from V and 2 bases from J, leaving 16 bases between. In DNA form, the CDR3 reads TGTGCCAGCAGTCCCCCCAGGGACATACCCTACGAGCAGTACTTC. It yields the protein CASSPPRDIPYEQYF.

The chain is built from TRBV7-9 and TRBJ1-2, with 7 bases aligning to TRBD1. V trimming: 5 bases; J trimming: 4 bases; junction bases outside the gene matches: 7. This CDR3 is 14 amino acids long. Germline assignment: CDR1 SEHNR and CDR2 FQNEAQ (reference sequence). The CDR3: CASSPRQGVYGYTF. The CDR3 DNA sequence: TGTGCCAGCAGCCCGAGACAGGGAGTCTATGGCTACACCTTC.

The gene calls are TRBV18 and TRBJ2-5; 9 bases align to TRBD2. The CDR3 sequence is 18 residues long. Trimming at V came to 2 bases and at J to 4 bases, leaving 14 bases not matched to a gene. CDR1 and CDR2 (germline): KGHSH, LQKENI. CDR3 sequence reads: CASSPGWSQREVSETQYF. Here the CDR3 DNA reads TGTGCCAGCTCACCAGGGTGGAGCCAGCGGGAGGTTTCAGAGACCCAGTACTTC.

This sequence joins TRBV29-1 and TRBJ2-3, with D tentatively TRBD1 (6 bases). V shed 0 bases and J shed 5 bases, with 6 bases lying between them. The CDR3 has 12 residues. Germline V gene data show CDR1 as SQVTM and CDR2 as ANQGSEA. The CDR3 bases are TGCAGCGTTGAAGAGACAGGAGATACGCAGTATTTT. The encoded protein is CSVEETGDTQYF.

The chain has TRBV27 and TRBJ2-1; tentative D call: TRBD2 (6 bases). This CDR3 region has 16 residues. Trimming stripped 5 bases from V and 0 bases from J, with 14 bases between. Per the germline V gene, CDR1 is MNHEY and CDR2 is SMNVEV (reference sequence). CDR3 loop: CASSPRAGGSYNEQFF. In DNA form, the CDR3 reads TGTGCCAGCAGTCCTCGAGCGGGCGGCTCCTACAATGAGCAGTTCTTC.

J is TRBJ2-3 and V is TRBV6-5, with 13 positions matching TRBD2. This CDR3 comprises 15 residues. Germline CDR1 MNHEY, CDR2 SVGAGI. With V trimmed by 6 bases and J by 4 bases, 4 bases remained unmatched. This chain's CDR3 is CASSGTSGTADTQYF. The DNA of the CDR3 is TGTGCCAGCAGCGGGACTAGCGGGACCGCAGATACGCAGTATTTT.

The CDR3: CASSDSRLAGADEQYF. As DNA, the CDR3 is TGCGCCAGCAGCGATTCCAGACTAGCGGGAGCGGACGAGCAGTACTTC. J is TRBJ2-7 and V is TRBV5-1; 12 bases map to TRBD2. CDR1 is SGHRS, CDR2 YFSETQ, per germline. V lost 4 bases, J lost 5 bases, and 10 bases stayed unmatched. CDR3 length: 16 amino acids.

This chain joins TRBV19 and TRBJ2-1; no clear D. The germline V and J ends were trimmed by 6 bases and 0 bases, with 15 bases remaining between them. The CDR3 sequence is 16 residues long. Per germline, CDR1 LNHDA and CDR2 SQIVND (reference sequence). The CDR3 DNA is TGTGCCAGTAGCCCCCGACACCAGAGCTCCTACAATGAGCAGTTCTTC. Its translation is CASSPRHQSSYNEQFF. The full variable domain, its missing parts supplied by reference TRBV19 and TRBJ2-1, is DGGITQSPKYLFRKEGQNVTLSCEQNLNHDAMYWYRQDPGQGLRLIYYSQIVNDFQKGDIAEGYSVSREKKESFPLTVTSAQKNPTAFYLCASSPRHQSSYNEQFFGPGTRLTVL.

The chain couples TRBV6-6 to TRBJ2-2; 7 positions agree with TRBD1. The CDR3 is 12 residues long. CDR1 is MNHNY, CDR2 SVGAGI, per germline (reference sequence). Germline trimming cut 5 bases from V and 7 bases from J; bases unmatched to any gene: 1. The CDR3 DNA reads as TGTGCCAGCAGTGACAGGGACGGGGAGCTGTTTTTT. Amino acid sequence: CASSDRDGELFF.

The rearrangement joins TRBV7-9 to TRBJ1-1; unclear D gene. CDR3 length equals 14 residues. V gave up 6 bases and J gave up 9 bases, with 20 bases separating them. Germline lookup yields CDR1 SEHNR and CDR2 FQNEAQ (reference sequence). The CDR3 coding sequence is TGTGCCAGCAGTTACATCGGAGGCTCTCAGAAAGCTTTCTTT. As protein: CASSYIGGSQKAFF.

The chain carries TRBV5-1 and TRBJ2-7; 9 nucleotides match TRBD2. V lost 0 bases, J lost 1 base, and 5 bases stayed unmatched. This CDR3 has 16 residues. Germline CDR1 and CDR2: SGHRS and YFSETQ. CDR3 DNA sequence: TGCGCCAGCAGCTTGGACCTAGCGGGACTGTCCTACGAGCAGTACTTC. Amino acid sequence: CASSLDLAGLSYEQYF.

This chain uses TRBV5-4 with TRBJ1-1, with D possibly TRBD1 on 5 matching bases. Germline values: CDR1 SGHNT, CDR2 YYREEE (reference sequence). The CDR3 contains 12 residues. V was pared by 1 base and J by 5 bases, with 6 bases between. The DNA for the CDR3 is TGTGCCAGCAGCTTGCGGGGGACTGAAGCTTTCTTT. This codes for CASSLRGTEAFF.

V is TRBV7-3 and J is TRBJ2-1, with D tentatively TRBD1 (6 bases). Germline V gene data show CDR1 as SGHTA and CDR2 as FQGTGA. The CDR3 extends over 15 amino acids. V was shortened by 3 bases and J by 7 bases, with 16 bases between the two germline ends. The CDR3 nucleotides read TGTGCCAGCAGCTTTCGAAGGGGGTCGGGAAATGAGCAGTTCTTC. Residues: CASSFRRGSGNEQFF. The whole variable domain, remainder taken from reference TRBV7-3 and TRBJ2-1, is GAGVSQTPSNKVTEKGKYVELRCDPISGHTALYWYRQSLGQGPEFLIYFQGTGAADDSGLPNDRFFAVRPEGSVSTLKIQRTERGDSAVYLCASSFRRGSGNEQFFGPGTRLTVL.

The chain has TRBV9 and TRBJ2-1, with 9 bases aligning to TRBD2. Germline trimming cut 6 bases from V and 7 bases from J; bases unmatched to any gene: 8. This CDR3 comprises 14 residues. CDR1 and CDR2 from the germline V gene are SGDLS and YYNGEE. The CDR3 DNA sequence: TGTGCCAGCACCGCCGGACTAGCGTTAAATGAGCAGTTCTTC. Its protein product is CASTAGLALNEQFF.

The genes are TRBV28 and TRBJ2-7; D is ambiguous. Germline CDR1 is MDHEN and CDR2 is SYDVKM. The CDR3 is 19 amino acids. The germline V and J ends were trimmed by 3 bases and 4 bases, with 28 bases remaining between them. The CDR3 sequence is CASSFSLTSLGGGTYEQYF. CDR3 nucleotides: TGTGCCAGCAGTTTCAGCCTAACTTCCTTGGGTGGCGGTACTTACGAGCAGTACTTC.